These 10 T cell receptor beta chains originate from one sample sequenced in a study of blood T cells in healthy people across ages. A sample-barcoded 5' primer and a J-beta primer mix were used in a second PCR of roughly 7 to 11 cycles. Using its own MiXCR run on the 5' RACE reads, TCRdb lists one record per CDR3 protein. The table records 1.2 million to 1.5 million distinct CDR3 sequences, about 43% of them present only once. Sequencing used blood. The receptor source for this set is a woman under 30 in good health.

This clonotype is a singleton in its sample. The V call is TRBV5-6, the J call TRBJ2-4; the D gene is possibly TRBD1 (8 bases). CDR3 length: 14 amino acids. The germline V gene encodes CDR1 SGHDT and CDR2 YYEEEE. V was trimmed by 0 bases and J by 13 bases, leaving 17 bases between them. Here the CDR3 DNA reads TGTGCCAGCAGCTTGGACAGGGGGGACTACGGGCAGTACTTC. Its translation is CASSLDRGDYGQYF.

This rearrangement joins TRBV5-1 to TRBJ2-1; D unclear. From germline, CDR1 is SGHRS and CDR2 YFSETQ. The CDR3 loop spans 15 amino acids. Trimming left V 4 bases short and J 0 bases short, with 11 bases between. CDR3 sequence reads: CASSTDPISYNEQFF. The CDR3 nucleotides are TGCGCCAGCAGCACTGACCCCATCTCCTACAATGAGCAGTTCTTC.

The V and J genes are TRBV24-1 and TRBJ2-1; maybe TRBD2 (6 bases). This CDR3 spans 20 amino acids. CDR1 and CDR2 (germline): KGHDR, SFDVKD. The germline V and J ends were trimmed by 3 bases and 0 bases, with 23 bases remaining between them. The CDR3: CATSDTMAGRGTSSYNEQFF. In DNA, the CDR3 is TGTGCCACCAGTGATACTATGGCCGGGCGGGGTACTAGCTCCTACAATGAGCAGTTCTTC.

The genes are TRBV27 and TRBJ2-1, with D maybe TRBD2 (6 bases). Germline V gene data show CDR1 as MNHEY and CDR2 as SMNVEV (reference sequence). V lost 0 bases to trimming and J lost 9 bases, with 9 bases between them. CDR3 size: 13 residues. CDR3: CASSLSLGGEQFF. The CDR3 region has the DNA TGTGCCAGCAGTTTATCGTTGGGGGGTGAGCAGTTCTTC.

The genes are TRBV11-2 and TRBJ2-5; TRBD1 agrees at 10 bases. CDR1 and CDR2 (germline): SGHAT, FQNNGV. The CDR3 spans 14 residues. Unmatched junction bases numbered 6, after V lost 4 bases and J lost 7 bases. The CDR3 DNA reads TGTGCCAGCAGCTCGACAGGGGGCGCCGGGACCCAGTACTTC. Translating it yields CASSSTGGAGTQYF.

This clonotype has a count of ten or more. J is TRBJ2-1 and V is TRBV29-1; D is undetermined. From germline, CDR1 is SQVTM and CDR2 ANQGSEA. The CDR3 consists of 12 residues. Trimming stripped 6 bases from V and 6 bases from J, with 12 bases between. For the CDR3, the DNA is TGCAGCGTCCCGGACCCGACCAATGAGCAGTTCTTC. Encoded protein: CSVPDPTNEQFF.

The CDR3 region is CASSLPDGHEKLFF. Here the CDR3 DNA reads TGCGCCAGCAGCCTTCCGGACGGCCATGAAAAACTGTTTTTT. The genes are TRBV5-1 and TRBJ1-4; D is unclear. Germline values: CDR1 SGHRS, CDR2 YFSETQ. V lost 4 bases and J lost 6, with 13 bases in between. The CDR3 is made up of 14 amino acids.

This clonotype occurred a few times. This chain links TRBV7-9 with TRBJ1-1, with 10 bases that match TRBD1. The CDR3 has 16 amino acids. Trimming removed 7 bases from V and 4 bases from J; junction bases left unmatched: 12. Germline CDR1 is SEHNR and CDR2 is FQNEAQ (reference sequence). CDR3 nucleotides: TGTGCCAGCAACGTTATGACAGGGGGCTCGGGCACTGAAGCTTTCTTT. Amino acid sequence: CASNVMTGGSGTEAFF.

The rearrangement uses TRBV3-1 and TRBJ2-7; 7 nucleotides line up with TRBD1. V lost 6 bases, J lost 2 bases, and 10 bases stayed unmatched. The CDR3 sequence is 15 residues long. Germline CDR1 is LGHDT and CDR2 is YNNKEL (reference sequence). The CDR3, as DNA: TGTGCCAGCAGTCGATCCCGGGACAGCCCCTACGAGCAGTACTTC. Translation: CASSRSRDSPYEQYF.

The chain carries TRBV25-1 and TRBJ1-6; the D is unclear. The CDR3 has 12 residues. The germline CDR1 and CDR2 sequences are MGHDK and SYGVNS. V was clipped by 3 bases and J by 11 bases, with 8 bases between them. The chain's CDR3 is CASSDGYPPLHF. The CDR3 bases are TGTGCCAGCAGTGACGGTTACCCACCCCTCCACTTT. Combining the CDR3 with reference TRBV25-1 and TRBJ1-6 gives the whole variable domain EADIYQTPRYLVIGTGKKITLECSQTMGHDKMYWYQQDPGMELHLIHYSYGVNSTEKGDLSSESTVSRIRTEHFPLTLESARPSHTSQYLCASSDGYPPLHFGNGTRLTVT.